The 26 T cell receptor beta chains presented below share a single source sample, sequenced in a study of T cells expressing NK-cell markers. TCRdb processed the 5' RACE reads again and assigns one entry to each CDR3 protein, with no DNA. The listing contains hundreds of thousands of distinct CDR3 sequences. The source material was blood T cells: a sorted CD56 or NKG2C T cell subset, CD4+ or CD8+ T cells, or bulk PBMC T cells (not recorded which). Every receptor here comes from a man between 18 and 29 years old in good health.

The chain links TRBV18 to TRBJ2-2. In germline, CDR1 is KGHSH, CDR2 LQKENI. The CDR3 sequence is 15 residues long. The chain's CDR3 is CASSVGQPDTGELFF.

The CDR3 sequence: CASTRDYRQFF. V gene TRBV27 combines with J gene TRBJ2-1; TCRdb names TRBD2, which stays unverified in the absence of DNA. The CDR3 is 11 residues long. Germline lookup yields CDR1 MNHEY and CDR2 SMNVEV (reference sequence).

The genes are TRBV9 and TRBJ2-1; lacking DNA, the TRBD2 call made by TCRdb goes unchecked. CDR3 length equals 20 residues. CDR1 and CDR2 (germline): SGDLS, YYNGEE. The CDR3 here is CASSARTSGRAFPSYNEQFF.

V usage is TRBV27 and J usage is TRBJ1-5; TCRdb indicates TRBD1, and absent DNA this call remains unverified. This CDR3 spans 16 amino acids. Germline V gene sequence: CDR1 MNHEY, CDR2 SMNVEV (reference sequence). The CDR3 loop reads CASIDPPADGNQPQHF.

The chain is built from TRBV6-1 and TRBJ1-3. Germline V gene data show CDR1 as MNHNS and CDR2 as SASEGT. The length of the CDR3 is 15 residues. CDR3 residues: CASRDRANSGNTIYF.

The V call is TRBV5-1, the J call TRBJ2-7; TCRdb reports TRBD1, a call that lacks DNA to check it against. This CDR3 has 12 amino acids. Germline CDR1 reads SGHRS; CDR2 reads YFSETQ. The CDR3 here is CASSITGSEQYF.

The chain has TRBV29-1 and TRBJ2-1; TCRdb lists TRBD2, though no DNA is available to test this call. This CDR3 has 17 residues. CDR1 and CDR2 (germline): SQVTM, ANQGSEA. The CDR3 here is CSVETGAGGPSYNEQFF.

The rearrangement joins TRBV29-1 to TRBJ2-1; with no DNA, the TCRdb D assignment of TRBD2 cannot be verified. This CDR3 is built from 16 residues. Germline CDR1 is SQVTM and CDR2 is ANQGSEA. The CDR3 reads CSVVPPGTSTHNEQFF.

The V and J genes are TRBV27 and TRBJ1-2; TCRdb proposes TRBD1, but this gene call is untestable without DNA. The germline V gene encodes CDR1 MNHEY and CDR2 SMNVEV (reference sequence). The CDR3 consists of 17 residues. This CDR3 is CASSWLGQGALNYGYTF.

The V gene is TRBV28, the J gene TRBJ2-7; TCRdb's D gene call, TRBD2, goes unchecked for lack of DNA. Germline CDR1 is MDHEN and CDR2 is SYDVKM. This CDR3 comprises 16 residues. CDR3 sequence reads: CATGLAGAPTLGEQYF.

The rearrangement uses TRBV5-1 and TRBJ2-3; TCRdb's D gene call, TRBD2, goes unchecked for lack of DNA. Germline V lookup: CDR1 SGHRS, CDR2 YFSETQ. The length of the CDR3 is 16 residues. CDR3 protein: CASSPKRTRGTDTQYF.

The rearrangement uses TRBV6-2 or TRBV6-3 and TRBJ1-1; checking the TCRdb D call of TRBD1 is not possible without DNA. The CDR3 is made up of 12 amino acids. Germline V gene sequence: CDR1 MNHEY, CDR2 SVGEGT. The CDR3 sequence is CAVTGEVTEAFF.

The chain uses TRBV20-1 and TRBJ2-7. CDR3 length: 13 amino acids. Germline V gives CDR1 DFQATT, CDR2 SNEGSKA (reference sequence). CDR3 sequence reads: CSARPQGYNEQYF.

This rearrangement joins TRBV30 to TRBJ2-5; absent DNA, TCRdb's TRBD1 call cannot be checked. Germline CDR1 reads GTSNPN; CDR2 reads SVGIG (reference sequence). This CDR3 spans 13 amino acids. CDR3 sequence: CAWSRQTQETQYF.

This chain joins TRBV27 and TRBJ2-7; TCRdb selects TRBD1, and the lack of DNA leaves this call unchecked. Germline V gene data show CDR1 as MNHEY and CDR2 as SMNVEV (reference sequence). This CDR3 has 15 residues. The CDR3 spells CASSSRLDRGGEQYF.

V usage is TRBV4-3 and J usage is TRBJ1-6. This CDR3 is 13 amino acids long. Germline V gene lookup returns CDR1 LGHNA and CDR2 YSLEER. The CDR3 reads CASSQDSDSPLHF.

CDR3: CASSLAGGTYEQFF. The chain carries TRBV12-3 or TRBV12-4 and TRBJ2-1; the D call of TRBD2 rests on TCRdb alone, since no DNA is present to check it. The CDR3 loop spans 14 amino acids.

This chain links TRBV28 with TRBJ2-3. The CDR3 has 14 residues. Germline V gene lookup returns CDR1 MDHEN and CDR2 SYDVKM. CDR3 sequence reads: CASRPHHDTDTQYF.

The rearrangement joins TRBV12-3 or TRBV12-4 to TRBJ1-5; TCRdb gives TRBD1 as the D gene, but with no DNA this cannot be confirmed. This CDR3 is 13 amino acids long. The CDR3 is CASILDPGGPQHF.

This sequence joins TRBV4-2 and TRBJ2-1; the TRBD1 assignment by TCRdb is unverifiable without DNA. Germline assignment: CDR1 LGHNA and CDR2 YNFKEQ. The CDR3 extends over 18 amino acids. The CDR3 reads CASSLHMGGEEEWDEQFF.

The chain uses TRBV6-1 and TRBJ2-7; no DNA is available, so the TRBD1 call from TCRdb remains unchecked. Germline values: CDR1 MNHNS, CDR2 SASEGT. CDR3 length: 15 amino acids. CDR3 sequence: CASTRTWDSSYEQYF.

This chain links TRBV12-3 or TRBV12-4 with TRBJ2-5. This CDR3 contains 12 residues. This CDR3 is CASRGYQETQYF.

V usage is TRBV7-2 and J usage is TRBJ2-2; the D call from TCRdb, TRBD1, cannot be confirmed without DNA. The CDR3 extends over 14 amino acids. Germline V gene lookup returns CDR1 SGHTA and CDR2 FQGNSA. CDR3 in amino acids: CASSQDRGPGELFF.

The chain uses TRBV6-5 and TRBJ1-2; TCRdb's assignment of TRBD1 cannot be checked, as there is no DNA. The V gene's germline CDR1 is MNHEY and CDR2 SVGAGI. There are 17 residues in the CDR3. The chain's CDR3 is CASSYSDFGQAAYGYTF.

This chain uses TRBV15 with TRBJ2-1. CDR3 length: 15 amino acids. Germline V CDR1 and CDR2: LNHNV, YYDKDF (reference sequence). This chain's CDR3 is CATSSTKSSYNEQFF.

The rearrangement uses TRBV12-3 or TRBV12-4 and TRBJ1-1; TCRdb picks TRBD1, but there is no DNA to check that call. This CDR3 has 13 amino acids. The chain's CDR3 is CASSLGTGVYAFF.